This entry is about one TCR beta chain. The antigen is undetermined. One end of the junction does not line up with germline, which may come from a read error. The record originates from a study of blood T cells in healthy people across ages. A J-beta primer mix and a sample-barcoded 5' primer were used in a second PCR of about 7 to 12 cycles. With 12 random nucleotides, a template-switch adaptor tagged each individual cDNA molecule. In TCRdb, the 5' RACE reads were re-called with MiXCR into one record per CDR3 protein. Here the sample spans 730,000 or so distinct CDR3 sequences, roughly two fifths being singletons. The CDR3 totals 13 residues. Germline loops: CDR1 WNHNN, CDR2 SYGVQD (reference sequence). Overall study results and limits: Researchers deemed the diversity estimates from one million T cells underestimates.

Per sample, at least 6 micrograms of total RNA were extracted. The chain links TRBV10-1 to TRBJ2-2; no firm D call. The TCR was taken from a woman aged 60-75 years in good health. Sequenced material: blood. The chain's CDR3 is CASSKSSTGELFF. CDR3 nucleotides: TGCGCCAGCAGTAAGTCTTCGACCGGGGAGCTGTTTTTT.